This T cell receptor (beta chain) came from a study of breast tumors, draining lymph nodes, adjacent tissues. Study conclusions and caveats: The data were judged consistent with most tumor T cells coming from lymph node and expanding in tumor. Luminal-like breast cancer showed significantly greater tumor-nontumor repertoire similarity than basal-like breast cancer did. The lymph node origin of tumor T cells was framed as consistent with a hypothesis, not demonstrated.

Of note for this clonotype: The antigen is unknown.

One entry per CDR3 protein results from TCRdb running MiXCR on the multiplex PCR reads. The sample lists several thousand distinct CDR3 sequences; under 50% were seen once. This TCR was sampled from a female donor with breast cancer. Some clones in this sample may be carry-over from other donors' samples. The sequenced sample consisted of tumor-adjacent breast tissue.

The CDR3 here is CSAQKASGYQETQYF. The DNA of the CDR3 is TGCAGTGCACAGAAGGCTAGCGGGTACCAAGAGACCCAGTACTTC. The chain recombines TRBV20-1 with TRBJ2-5, with 8 bases identical to TRBD2. This CDR3 contains 15 residues. CDR1 and CDR2 (germline): DFQATT, SNEGSKA (reference sequence). Losses at the gene ends were 6 bases for V and 0 bases for J; bases not matched to a gene: 9.